A single sample is the source of the 22 T cell receptor beta chains below, sequenced in a study of T cells expressing NK-cell markers. One entry per CDR3 protein, without DNA, is what TCRdb gives after re-calling the 5' RACE reads. The sample holds a few hundred thousand distinct CDR3 sequences. The sequenced sample consisted of blood T cells: a sorted CD56 or NKG2C T cell subset, CD4+ or CD8+ T cells, or bulk PBMC T cells (not recorded which). Receptors originate from a woman aged 50 to 60 in good health.

This chain links TRBV20-1 with TRBJ1-2; the TCRdb call, TRBD1, lacks DNA for checking. The CDR3 has 16 amino acids. Germline-derived CDR1 and CDR2 are DFQATT and SNEGSKA (reference sequence). The CDR3 sequence: CSARDGRSKISYGYTF.

The chain is built from TRBV6-5 and TRBJ2-1; TCRdb outputs TRBD1, but without DNA this stays unchecked. This CDR3 spans 19 amino acids. From germline, CDR1 is MNHEY and CDR2 SVGAGI. The CDR3 sequence is CASSKTSSWGTGLYNEQFF.

The V and J genes are TRBV7-8 and TRBJ2-3; TCRdb calls TRBD1, which cannot be checked without DNA. CDR1 and CDR2 (germline): SGHVS, FQNEAQ. The CDR3 is 14 amino acids. CDR3 sequence: CASSFRGTSDTQYF. Using reference TRBV7-8 and TRBJ2-3 for the parts outside the CDR3, the full variable domain is GAGVSQSPRYKVAKRGQDVALRCDPISGHVSLFWYQQALGQGPEFLTYFQNEAQLDKSGLPSDRFFAERPEGSVSTLKIQRTQQEDSAVYLCASSFRGTSDTQYFGPGTRLTVL.

The chain joins TRBV18 to TRBJ1-2. Looked up from germline, CDR1 is KGHSH and CDR2 is LQKENI. The CDR3 covers 16 residues. CDR3 sequence reads: CASSPTISTALKGYTF.

The chain has TRBV5-1 and TRBJ2-1; TCRdb reports TRBD2, a call that lacks DNA to check it against. The CDR3 is 18 amino acids. The V gene's germline CDR1 is SGHRS and CDR2 YFSETQ. This CDR3 is CASSDLTSGGPKYNEQFF. Supplemented by reference TRBV5-1 and TRBJ2-1, the full variable domain reads KAGVTQTPRYLIKTRGQQVTLSCSPISGHRSVSWYQQTPGQGLQFLFEYFSETQRNKGNFPGRFSGRQFSNSRSEMNVSTLELGDSALYLCASSDLTSGGPKYNEQFFGPGTRLTVL.

The chain combines TRBV21-1 with TRBJ2-1; TCRdb proposes TRBD2, but this gene call is untestable without DNA. TRBV21-1 is a pseudogene locus. The length of the CDR3 is 18 residues. The CDR3 sequence: CASSKVRLLGLRNHEQFF.

The gene calls are TRBV4-1 and TRBJ2-3; the D gene TCRdb calls, TRBD2, cannot be checked with no DNA. CDR3 length equals 19 residues. In germline, CDR1 is MGHRA, CDR2 YSYEKL. The CDR3 is CASSQTRFGLAGGPDTQYF.

The chain links TRBV2 to TRBJ2-1; TCRdb gives TRBD1 as the D gene, but with no DNA this cannot be confirmed. This CDR3 is 15 amino acids long. The germline V gene encodes CDR1 SNHLY and CDR2 FYNNEI. The CDR3 spells CASIPGADSYNEQFF.

CDR3 sequence reads: CASSQRASESSYTF. The chain recombines TRBV4-2 with TRBJ1-2. The CDR3 runs to 14 residues. The germline CDR1 and CDR2 sequences are LGHNA and YNFKEQ.

The rearrangement links TRBV12-3 or TRBV12-4 to TRBJ2-3; TCRdb selects TRBD2, and the lack of DNA leaves this call unchecked. The CDR3 spans 15 residues. The CDR3 loop is CASSLLAGGLNTQYF.

This rearrangement joins TRBV10-3 to TRBJ2-2. Germline loops: CDR1 ENHRY, CDR2 SYGVKD. This CDR3 is built from 14 residues. The CDR3 protein is CAISDGHTLGELFF.

The rearrangement uses TRBV18 and TRBJ2-5; the D call of TRBD2 rests on TCRdb alone, since no DNA is present to check it. The CDR3 has 16 amino acids. CDR1 is KGHSH and CDR2 is LQKENI in the germline V gene. The CDR3 spells CASSLPLAANQETQYF.

The chain combines TRBV25-1 with TRBJ2-5; TCRdb proposes TRBD2, but this gene call is untestable without DNA. The CDR3 extends over 13 amino acids. The germline CDR1 and CDR2 sequences are MGHDK and SYGVNS. CDR3 region: CATNSGNEGTQYF.

This chain uses TRBV3-1 with TRBJ1-5. The CDR3 consists of 16 residues. The germline V gene encodes CDR1 LGHDT and CDR2 YNNKEL (reference sequence). The CDR3 loop is CASSPTNVGVRQPQHF.

The V and J genes are TRBV6-2 or TRBV6-3 and TRBJ2-5; TCRdb selects TRBD2, and the lack of DNA leaves this call unchecked. The CDR3 totals 17 residues. The germline CDR1 and CDR2 sequences are MNHEY and SVGEGT. The chain's CDR3 is CASSPPRVAQYQETQYF.

The CDR3 spells CASSESPREQFF. V and J are TRBV10-1 and TRBJ2-1. CDR1 and CDR2 from the germline V gene are WNHNN and SYGVQD (reference sequence). This CDR3 has 12 amino acids.

The V and J genes are TRBV19 and TRBJ2-2; TCRdb gives TRBD2 as the D gene, but with no DNA this cannot be confirmed. The germline CDR1 and CDR2 sequences are LNHDA and SQIVND (reference sequence). This CDR3 is built from 14 residues. CDR3 loop: CASSIVAGGAELFF.

The gene calls are TRBV24-1 and TRBJ2-1; TCRdb indicates TRBD1, and absent DNA this call remains unverified. The CDR3 runs 15 residues. From germline, CDR1 is KGHDR and CDR2 SFDVKD. This CDR3 reads CATSEAGGLRNEQFF.

The V gene is TRBV5-6, the J gene TRBJ2-5; the TRBD2 assignment by TCRdb is unverifiable without DNA. The CDR3 loop spans 14 amino acids. Germline assignment: CDR1 SGHDT and CDR2 YYEEEE. CDR3 in amino acids: CASSLGLAGVSQYF.

The gene calls are TRBV6-2 or TRBV6-3 and TRBJ2-2; TCRdb calls TRBD1, which cannot be checked without DNA. This CDR3 region has 14 residues. Germline CDR1 is MNHEY and CDR2 is SVGEGT. CDR3 amino acids: CASTNALRAGELFF.

The rearrangement links TRBV6-2 or TRBV6-3 to TRBJ2-2; the D gene TCRdb calls, TRBD1, cannot be checked with no DNA. Germline lookup yields CDR1 MNHEY and CDR2 SVGEGT. The CDR3 contains 16 residues. CDR3 in amino acids: CASSYSSGGSTGELFF.

The chain combines TRBV3-1 with TRBJ1-1; TCRdb's D call of TRBD1 is untestable without DNA. The CDR3 extends over 13 amino acids. CDR1 is LGHDT and CDR2 is YNNKEL in the germline V gene (reference sequence). The CDR3 here is CASSQLTGSEAFF.